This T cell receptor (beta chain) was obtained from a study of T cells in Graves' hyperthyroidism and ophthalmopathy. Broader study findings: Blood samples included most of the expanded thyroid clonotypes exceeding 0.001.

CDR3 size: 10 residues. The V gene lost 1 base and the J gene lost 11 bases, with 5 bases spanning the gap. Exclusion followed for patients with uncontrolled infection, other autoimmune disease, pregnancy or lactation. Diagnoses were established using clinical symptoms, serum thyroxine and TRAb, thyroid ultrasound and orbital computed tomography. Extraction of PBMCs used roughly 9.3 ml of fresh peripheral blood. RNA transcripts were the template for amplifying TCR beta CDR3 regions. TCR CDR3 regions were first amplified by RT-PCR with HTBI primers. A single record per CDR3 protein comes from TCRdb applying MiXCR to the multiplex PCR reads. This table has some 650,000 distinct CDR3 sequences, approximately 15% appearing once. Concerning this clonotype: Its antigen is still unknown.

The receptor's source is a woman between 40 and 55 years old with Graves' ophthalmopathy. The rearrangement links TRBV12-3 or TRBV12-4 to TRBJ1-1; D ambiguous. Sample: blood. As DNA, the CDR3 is TGTGCCAGCAGTTTAGTGGTGGCTTTCTTT. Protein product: CASSLVVAFF.